This TCR beta chain was sequenced for a study of T cell responses to AZD1222 COVID-19 vaccine. Broader study findings: Sampled repertoires all dated from after the peak T cell response. At 160-218 and 743-854, vaccine-associated CD4 TCRs were dominant, and they spanned spike. In a largely white British group with more females than males, clonal diversity was possibly underestimated.

Concerning this clone itself: What it binds is not known.

This CDR3 has 13 amino acids. V lost 5 bases and J 5 bases, leaving 12 bases between the germline ends. Germline V CDR1 and CDR2: LNHDA, SQIVND (reference sequence). Here immunoSEQ multiplex PCR was the method, and the copy in TCRdb shows in-frame clones only, minus some. There are some 100,000 clones in the sample; roughly nine tenths occur only once, and about 2.7% lies in the top ten. This receptor was taken from an adult who received the AZD1222 COVID-19 vaccine. The sample here was peripheral blood, taken 28 days after the second AZD1222 dose. The chain uses TRBV19 and TRBJ2-5; D is tentatively TRBD1 or TRBD2 (6 bases each). CDR3 sequence reads: CASSPDSGETQYF. CDR3 DNA sequence: TGTGCCAGTAGTCCGGACAGCGGGGAGACCCAGTACTTC.